Shown below are 13 T cell receptor beta chains from a single sample sequenced in a study of T cells expressing NK-cell markers (TCRdb year 2020). Library method: 5' RACE. Sequenced using an Illumina HiSeq 2000. Following reprocessing of the reads by TCRdb, the data hold one row per CDR3 protein sequence and no DNA is available. The sample table records roughly 420,000 distinct CDR3 sequences. The biggest ten clones account for roughly 7.2% of the sample. The sample consisted of blood T cells: a sorted CD56 or NKG2C T cell subset, CD4+ or CD8+ T cells, or bulk PBMC T cells (not recorded which). These receptors were collected from a woman aged 18 to 69 in good health.

The rearrangement uses TRBV6-4 and TRBJ2-1; the D gene TCRdb calls, TRBD1, cannot be checked with no DNA. The CDR3 is 17 residues long. Germline lookup yields CDR1 MRHNA and CDR2 SNTAGT. CDR3 sequence: CASSPRRGGASYNEQFF.

The chain joins TRBV9 to TRBJ2-1. The germline V gene encodes CDR1 SGDLS and CDR2 YYNGEE. This CDR3 contains 17 residues. The CDR3 sequence: CASSVQFQRSSYNEQFF.

The rearrangement uses TRBV7-9 and TRBJ2-1; no DNA is available, so the TRBD2 call from TCRdb remains unchecked. The V gene's germline CDR1 is SEHNR and CDR2 FQNEAQ (reference sequence). This CDR3 contains 15 residues. CDR3 protein: CASSKIGSGYNEQFF.

This chain links TRBV5-1 with TRBJ2-1. The CDR3 covers 16 residues. CDR1 SGHRS and CDR2 YFSETQ come from the germline V gene. CDR3 sequence reads: CASSLPDGSSYNEQFF.

This sequence joins TRBV20-1 and TRBJ1-2; TCRdb picks TRBD1, but there is no DNA to check that call. The CDR3 spans 14 residues. CDR1 and CDR2 from the germline V gene are DFQATT and SNEGSKA (reference sequence). CDR3 in amino acids: CSARLGALNYGYTF.

The chain links TRBV6-5 to TRBJ1-4; TCRdb's D gene call, TRBD1, goes unchecked for lack of DNA. This CDR3 is 14 amino acids long. Germline CDR1 and CDR2: MNHEY and SVGAGI. CDR3 amino acids: CASRAQGGNEKLFF.

The chain couples TRBV10-1 to TRBJ2-1; TCRdb indicates TRBD2, and absent DNA this call remains unverified. The CDR3 sequence is 15 residues long. Germline loops: CDR1 WNHNN, CDR2 SYGVQD (reference sequence). The CDR3 sequence: CASSEGGLAGGEQFF.

This chain joins TRBV29-1 and TRBJ2-1. The CDR3 covers 13 residues. Germline loops: CDR1 SQVTM, CDR2 ANQGSEA. The CDR3 protein is CSVEVGSYNEQFF.

This chain links TRBV12-3 or TRBV12-4 with TRBJ1-6. This CDR3 comprises 15 residues. The CDR3 loop is CASSLVGPRSSPLHF.

The rearrangement links TRBV20-1 to TRBJ2-3; TCRdb indicates TRBD2, and absent DNA this call remains unverified. From germline, CDR1 is DFQATT and CDR2 SNEGSKA (reference sequence). CDR3 size: 14 residues. The CDR3 is CSAGIAVSTDTQYF.

This chain joins TRBV12-3 or TRBV12-4 and TRBJ2-7; absent DNA, TCRdb's TRBD1 call cannot be checked. The CDR3 extends over 15 amino acids. The CDR3 is CASSLSGQGLHEQYF.

The genes are TRBV12-3 or TRBV12-4 and TRBJ2-1; TCRdb proposes TRBD1, but this gene call is untestable without DNA. The CDR3 contains 14 residues. The CDR3 sequence is CASSPMGGQVEQFF.

This chain links TRBV14 with TRBJ2-1; TCRdb indicates TRBD2, and absent DNA this call remains unverified. Looked up from germline, CDR1 is SGHDN and CDR2 is FVKESK. The CDR3 covers 16 residues. The CDR3 loop reads CASSRPGLAGVGEQFF.